The entry that follows covers one T cell receptor (beta chain) sequence. The antigen remains undetermined. From germline, CDR1 is KGHSH and CDR2 LQKENI. This CDR3 is 14 amino acids long. Trimming pared 4 bases from V and 7 bases from J, leaving 13 bases between. Here immunoSEQ multiplex PCR was the method, and the copy in TCRdb shows in-frame clones only, minus some. Altogether 400,000 to 450,000 clones are present, more than 80% being singletons, with the ten largest covering 9% to 15%. Regarding treatment: roughly 18 received Ad26.COV2.S at low or high dose, single or two shots; about 5 received placebo; per-sample allocation not given. The investigators took samples on day 63 after the first vaccine or placebo injection. This person who donated was an adult of 18-55 years in Boston. The data are from a study of Ad26.COV2.S vaccination and SARS-CoV-2 variants. Broader study findings: Among vaccine recipients, spike-specific TCR breadth exceeded that of placebo recipients. Possibly, TCR breadth and depth analyses underestimated total T cell responses. A substantial breadth of spike-specific CD8+ and CD4+ T cell responses after vaccination has been reported.

This chain links TRBV18 with TRBJ1-4; tentatively, D is TRBD1 (6 bases). The sequence was collected from a person aged 18-60 years who received the Ad26.COV2.S COVID-19 vaccine or a placebo. Sequencing used peripheral blood, obtained in a trial of Ad26.COV2.S vaccine versus placebo. CDR3 nucleotide sequence: TGTGCCAGCTCACAGGGGGAAGGTCTTGAAAAACTGTTTTTT. Protein: CASSQGEGLEKLFF. Full variable domain (missing parts from reference TRBV18 and TRBJ1-4): NAGVMQNPRHLVRRRGQEARLRCSPMKGHSHVYWYRQLPEEGLKFMVYLQKENIIDESGMPKERFSAEFPKEGPSILRIQQVVRGDSAAYFCASSQGEGLEKLFFGSGTQLSVL.